A single sample is the source of the 8 T cell receptor beta chains below, sequenced in a study of blood T cell repertoires in COVID-19. The table came from immunoSEQ multiplex PCR; TCRdb's copy has only in-frame clones and leaves some out. The sample yields around 300,000 clones, approximately 83% seen once. The sequencing input was peripheral blood. The receptors were sampled from a woman in her twenties or thirties who had recovered from COVID-19.

The chain joins TRBV19 to TRBJ2-1; 8 nucleotides agree with TRBD2. CDR1 is LNHDA, CDR2 SQIVND, per germline (reference sequence). This CDR3 has 14 amino acids. With V trimmed by 5 bases and J by 7 bases, 7 bases remained unmatched. CDR3 DNA sequence: TGTGCCAGTAGTGGGCCTAGCGGGCCTAATGAGCAGTTCTTC. Its translation: CASSGPSGPNEQFF. Based on the CDR3 plus reference TRBV19 and TRBJ2-1, the full variable domain is DGGITQSPKYLFRKEGQNVTLSCEQNLNHDAMYWYRQDPGQGLRLIYYSQIVNDFQKGDIAEGYSVSREKKESFPLTVTSAQKNPTAFYLCASSGPSGPNEQFFGPGTRLTVL.

The J gene is TRBJ2-3, the V gene TRBV28; tentatively, D is TRBD2 (7 bases). Germline V CDR1 and CDR2: MDHEN, SYDVKM. The CDR3 loop spans 15 amino acids. V lost 3 bases, J lost 0 bases, and 10 bases lay in between. CDR3 loop: CASSFGGGSTDTQYF. For the CDR3, the DNA is TGTGCCAGCAGTTTTGGGGGGGGCAGCACAGATACGCAGTATTTT.

The chain has TRBV5-1 and TRBJ1-1, with TRBD1 matching 11 bases. In germline, CDR1 is SGHRS, CDR2 YFSETQ. This CDR3 has 15 residues. Losses at the gene ends were 4 bases for V and 4 bases for J; bases not matched to a gene: 6. CDR3 amino acids: CASSPRTGGVTEAFF. The CDR3 DNA reads TGCGCCAGCAGCCCACGGACAGGGGGCGTCACTGAAGCTTTCTTT.

V and J are TRBV11-2 and TRBJ2-3, with 8 bases identical to TRBD2. Germline CDR1 reads SGHAT; CDR2 reads FQNNGV. The length of the CDR3 is 15 residues. J was trimmed by 4 bases and V by 1 base; bases with no gene match: 4. CDR3 sequence: CASSLGGGPADTQYF. CDR3 coding DNA: TGTGCCAGCAGCTTAGGCGGGGGGCCGGCAGATACGCAGTATTTT. Variable domain in full (rest from reference TRBV11-2 and TRBJ2-3): EAGVAQSPRYKIIEKRQSVAFWCNPISGHATLYWYQQILGQGPKLLIQFQNNGVVDDSQLPKDRFSAERLKGVDSTLKIQPAKLEDSAVYLCASSLGGGPADTQYFGPGTRLTVL.

The J gene is TRBJ2-7, the V gene TRBV5-4, with D possibly TRBD2 on 6 matching bases. In germline, CDR1 is SGHNT, CDR2 YYREEE (reference sequence). The CDR3 contains 15 residues. V was clipped by 3 bases and J by 1 base, with 14 bases between them. The CDR3 reads CASSSRDFLSYEQYF. DNA for the CDR3: TGTGCCAGCAGCTCTCGGGACTTTCTATCCTACGAGCAGTACTTC.

The chain joins TRBV29-1 to TRBJ2-1, with D possibly being TRBD2 (6 bases). The CDR3 sequence is 15 residues long. V was pared by 1 base and J by 8 bases, with 18 bases between. Germline values: CDR1 SQVTM, CDR2 ANQGSEA. The CDR3 DNA is TGCAGCGTTGAAGGAGCGGGTTTTGTCCTCGATGAGCAGTTCTTC. This sequence encodes CSVEGAGFVLDEQFF.

This chain connects TRBV3-1 (or the pseudogene TRBV3-2) to TRBJ2-7; no definite D call. V lost 0 bases to trimming and J lost 5 bases, with 8 bases between them. This CDR3 region has 13 residues. Germline lookup yields CDR1 LGHDT and CDR2 YNNKEL (reference sequence). In DNA form, the CDR3 reads TGTGCCAGCAGCCAAGAGAACAGTGACGAGCAGTACTTC. Protein product: CASSQENSDEQYF.

This clone was observed a few times. The chain couples TRBV10-1 to TRBJ2-3; 9 bases are a match to TRBD1. J gave up 4 bases and V 3 bases, and 5 bases lay outside the gene matches. Germline loops: CDR1 WNHNN, CDR2 SYGVQD (reference sequence). This CDR3 is built from 15 residues. CDR3 DNA: TGCGCCAGCAGTGATTCGGACAGGGGCGCAGATACGCAGTATTTT. It specifies CASSDSDRGADTQYF.